These 29 T cell receptor beta chains share one sample of origin, sequenced in a study of identical twins. TCRdb fed the 5' RACE reads into MiXCR, producing one record per CDR3 protein. The repertoire consists of a few hundred thousand distinct CDR3 sequences, with approximately 9.6% occurring once and the leading ten covering around 3%. The sample also formed part of further work on yellow fever vaccine responses in identical twins.

Sequencing was carried out using PBMCs. These receptors all come from a woman aged 18 to 35 in good health.

This clonotype has more than one count but fewer than ten. This chain connects TRBV3-1 to TRBJ2-1; D gene unclear. The CDR3 has 14 amino acids. The germline gives CDR1 LGHDT, CDR2 YNNKEL (reference sequence). The V and J ends lost 4 bases and 6 bases respectively, with 13 bases between them. The CDR3 nucleotides are TGTGCCAGCAGCCGAAGGTTAGAGGCCAATGAGCAGTTCTTC. Residues: CASSRRLEANEQFF.

This clonotype was found a few times. The rearrangement joins TRBV4-1 to TRBJ1-6; D is perhaps TRBD1 (6 bases). CDR3 length: 16 residues. V was shortened by 1 base and J by 7 bases, with 14 bases between the two germline ends. Germline V CDR1 and CDR2: MGHRA, YSYEKL. The CDR3: CASSQGQGRKNSPLHF. The CDR3 DNA sequence: TGCGCCAGCAGCCAAGGTCAGGGGCGGAAGAATTCACCCCTCCACTTT.

This clonotype was detected ten times or more. V usage is TRBV27 and J usage is TRBJ2-2; D remains ambiguous. The CDR3 runs to 14 residues. The germline V gene has CDR1 MNHEY and CDR2 SMNVEV (reference sequence). V lost 5 bases and J 4 bases, leaving 11 bases between the germline ends. The CDR3 coding sequence is TGTGCCAGCAGTCTCCTGGAGTCCACCGGGGAGCTGTTTTTT. This encodes CASSLLESTGELFF.

The chain employs TRBV12-3 or TRBV12-4 and TRBJ2-7, with TRBD1 matching 7 bases. The trim removed 6 bases at V and 4 bases at J, leaving 3 bases unmatched. The CDR3 is 12 amino acids. In DNA, the CDR3 is TGTGCCAGCAGGGGACAGCGTTACGAGCAGTACTTC. This sequence encodes CASRGQRYEQYF.

Many counts were recorded for this clonotype. The chain employs TRBV2 and TRBJ2-3; D not resolved. CDR3 length: 13 residues. CDR1 and CDR2 from the germline V gene are SNHLY and FYNNEI. Trimming removed 6 bases at V and 1 base at J, with 8 bases between. The CDR3 coding sequence is TGTGCCAGCAGGCCACTCGGCACAGATACGCAGTATTTT. Its protein is CASRPLGTDTQYF.

This clonotype was detected only a few times. The CDR3 reads CASSQGTGGPTSSYEQYF. CDR3 nucleotides: TGTGCCAGCAGCCAAGGGACAGGGGGCCCAACCAGCTCCTACGAGCAGTACTTC. The V and J genes are TRBV27 and TRBJ2-7; the match to TRBD1 covers 12 bases. The CDR3 contains 18 residues. Germline V lookup: CDR1 MNHEY, CDR2 SMNVEV (reference sequence). Germline trimming cut 6 bases from V and 0 bases from J; bases unmatched to any gene: 12.

This clonotype was recorded at least ten times. The rearrangement links TRBV10-3 to TRBJ2-1, with TRBD2 matching over 13 bases. CDR3 length: 15 residues. V dropped 2 bases and J dropped 8; count of bases not matched to a gene: 3. CDR1 and CDR2 (germline): ENHRY, SYGVKD. This chain's CDR3 is CAISEGLAGVDEQFF. The CDR3 nucleotides read TGTGCCATCAGTGAGGGACTAGCGGGAGTGGATGAGCAGTTCTTC.

The rearrangement joins TRBV3-1 to TRBJ2-5; TRBD2 agrees at 13 bases. V gave up 4 bases and J gave up 6 bases; unmatched junction bases: 2. The CDR3 contains 14 residues. Germline loops: CDR1 LGHDT, CDR2 YNNKEL (reference sequence). CDR3 DNA: TGTGCCAGCAGCCCGACTAGCGGGGGGCAGACCCAGTACTTC. Translating gives CASSPTSGGQTQYF.

This clonotype was seen many times. The rearrangement joins TRBV5-1 to TRBJ2-4; D tentatively reads TRBD1 or TRBD2 (5 bases each). This CDR3 comprises 14 residues. Trimming cost V 0 bases and J 8 bases, with 12 bases left between them. In germline, CDR1 is SGHRS, CDR2 YFSETQ. CDR3 residues: CASSLVLGTDIQYF. Here the CDR3 DNA reads TGCGCCAGCAGCTTGGTACTGGGGACCGACATTCAGTACTTC.

This clonotype has more than one count but fewer than ten. The chain joins TRBV5-4 to TRBJ1-2; 8 bases are shared with TRBD1. After removal of 4 bases from V and 2 bases from J, the junction contained 4 bases not matched to a gene. This CDR3 comprises 14 residues. CDR1 and CDR2 (germline): SGHNT, YYREEE (reference sequence). The CDR3 here is CASSGQGTNYGYTF. CDR3 DNA sequence: TGTGCCAGCAGCGGACAGGGAACCAACTATGGCTACACCTTC. Full variable domain (rest looked up from reference TRBV5-4 and TRBJ1-2): ETGVTQSPTHLIKTRGQQVTLRCSSQSGHNTVSWYQQALGQGPQFIFQYYREEENGRGNFPPRFSGLQFPNYSSELNVNALELDDSALYLCASSGQGTNYGYTFGSGTRLTVV.

The chain has TRBV5-1 and TRBJ2-7; D is unclear. The CDR3 has 14 residues. Germline lookup yields CDR1 SGHRS and CDR2 YFSETQ. V was pared by 4 bases and J by 2 bases, with 13 bases between. CDR3 in amino acids: CASSEETRTYEQYF. The CDR3 region has the DNA TGCGCCAGCAGCGAAGAGACACGTACCTACGAGCAGTACTTC.

There are a few counts of this clonotype. The chain uses TRBV11-2 and TRBJ2-5; tentative D call: TRBD1 (5 bases). The CDR3 loop spans 16 amino acids. CDR1 and CDR2 (germline): SGHAT, FQNNGV. V lost 1 base and J 5 bases, leaving 17 bases between the germline ends. The CDR3 region is CASSLVMLRTPETQYF. CDR3 coding DNA: TGTGCCAGCAGCTTAGTCATGCTGAGGACACCGGAGACCCAGTACTTC.

The genes are TRBV9 and TRBJ2-1; tentative D call: TRBD1 (6 bases). Trimming took 0 bases from V and 8 from J, leaving 9 bases between them. The CDR3 contains 13 residues. Germline-derived CDR1 and CDR2 are SGDLS and YYNGEE. DNA of the CDR3: TGTGCCAGCAGCGTAGAAGGGGGTGATGAGCAGTTCTTC. Amino acids: CASSVEGGDEQFF.

Many counts were recorded for this clonotype. The chain recombines TRBV5-1 with TRBJ2-7; D uncertain. This CDR3 region has 13 residues. Germline assignment: CDR1 SGHRS and CDR2 YFSETQ. V lost 1 base and J 1 base, leaving 6 bases between the germline ends. CDR3 region: CASSLIGSYEQYF. CDR3 sequence (DNA): TGCGCCAGCAGCTTGATTGGGTCCTACGAGCAGTACTTC.

The table lists this clonotype with a few counts. The chain uses TRBV7-2 and TRBJ1-6; the D gene is possibly TRBD1 (5 bases). V was trimmed by 4 bases and J by 6 bases, leaving 13 bases between them. Germline CDR1 is SGHTA and CDR2 is FQGNSA. The CDR3 is 15 residues long. The DNA of the CDR3 is TGTGCCAGCAGCTGGGGCGGGCTGAGTAATTCACCCCTCCACTTT. Translated: CASSWGGLSNSPLHF.

This clonotype came up many times. The chain combines TRBV6-5 with TRBJ2-7; weak D call: TRBD1 (5 bases). The V and J ends lost 0 bases and 3 bases respectively, with 9 bases between them. Germline V gives CDR1 MNHEY, CDR2 SVGAGI. The CDR3 has 14 residues. In DNA form, the CDR3 reads TGTGCCAGCAGTTACTCGAATAGGGGCTACGAGCAGTACTTC. Its protein is CASSYSNRGYEQYF.

This clonotype was seen repeatedly, ten times or more. This sequence joins TRBV4-1 and TRBJ2-7; TRBD1 agrees at 9 bases. CDR1 and CDR2 (germline): MGHRA, YSYEKL. The V segment lost 3 bases and the J segment 2 bases; nucleotides outside the gene matches: 2. The CDR3 loop spans 14 amino acids. In nucleotides, the CDR3 is TGCGCCAGCAGCCAGACAGGGGGACCCTACGAGCAGTACTTC. Protein: CASSQTGGPYEQYF.

The sample holds many counts of this clonotype. The J gene is TRBJ2-1, the V gene TRBV24-1, with D possibly being TRBD2 (6 bases). CDR1 is KGHDR, CDR2 SFDVKD, per germline. Trimming left V 1 base short and J 8 bases short, with 8 bases between. The CDR3 consists of 13 residues. DNA for the CDR3: TGTGCCACCAGTGATTTAGAGCGGGATGAGCAGTTCTTC. Translation: CATSDLERDEQFF.

This clonotype turned up a few times. V usage is TRBV11-3 and J usage is TRBJ2-7; D not certain. Trimming took off 2 bases at V and 0 bases at J, with 5 bases between the two ends. Per the germline V gene, CDR1 is SGHNT and CDR2 is YENEEA. This CDR3 comprises 13 residues. The CDR3 region is CASSLKHSYEQYF. CDR3 in DNA: TGTGCCAGCAGCTTAAAGCACTCCTACGAGCAGTACTTC.

The table lists this clonotype with many counts. A junction boundary mismatches the germline segment, possibly from a read error. The chain couples TRBV7-7 to TRBJ2-2; D uncertain. In germline, CDR1 is SSHAT, CDR2 FNYEAQ (reference sequence). The CDR3 is 13 residues long. The CDR3 nucleotides read TGTGCTAGCAGCGCAGACGTGACCGGGGAGCTGTTTTTT. Protein product: CASSADVTGELFF. Full variable domain (missing parts from reference TRBV7-7 and TRBJ2-2): GAGVSQSPRYKVTKRGQDVTLRCDPISSHATLYWYQQALGQGPEFLTYFNYEAQPDKSGLPSDRFSAERPEGSISTLTIQRTEQRDSAMYRCASSADVTGELFFGEGSRLTVL.

This clonotype was seen ten or more times. The gene calls are TRBV7-8 and TRBJ1-1; D is uncertain. Germline V lookup: CDR1 SGHVS, CDR2 FQNEAQ. V lost 5 bases, J lost 10 bases, and 23 bases lay in between. The CDR3 totals 15 residues. The CDR3 loop reads CASSTGRAQYDLAFF. The CDR3 DNA follows: TGTGCCAGCAGCACTGGTAGGGCACAGTACGATTTAGCTTTCTTT. Full variable domain (remainder filled in from reference TRBV7-8 and TRBJ1-1): GAGVSQSPRYKVAKRGQDVALRCDPISGHVSLFWYQQALGQGPEFLTYFQNEAQLDKSGLPSDRFFAERPEGSVSTLKIQRTQQEDSAVYLCASSTGRAQYDLAFFGQGTRLTVV.

The chain is built from TRBV28 and TRBJ2-3, with D unresolved. The germline V and J ends were trimmed by 7 bases and 5 bases, with 19 bases remaining between them. This CDR3 has 15 residues. CDR1 is MDHEN, CDR2 SYDVKM, per germline. In DNA form, the CDR3 reads TGTGCCAGCACCCGAACACAGCTTGCAATAGATACGCAGTATTTT. Translation gives CASTRTQLAIDTQYF.

In this sample, this clonotype turned up many times. The chain uses TRBV10-3 and TRBJ2-1; 12 positions match TRBD2. After removal of 3 bases from V and 8 bases from J, the junction contained 5 bases not matched to a gene. Looked up from germline, CDR1 is ENHRY and CDR2 is SYGVKD. The CDR3 loop spans 15 amino acids. The DNA for the CDR3 is TGTGCCATCAGTGAACGGACTAGCGGGGACTATGAGCAGTTCTTC. Its translation is CAISERTSGDYEQFF.

The sample holds many counts of this clonotype. V is TRBV29-1 and J is TRBJ2-7, with 9 bases that match TRBD1. After removal of 5 bases from V and 3 bases from J, the junction contained 5 bases not matched to a gene. The length of the CDR3 is 13 residues. Germline assignment: CDR1 SQVTM and CDR2 ANQGSEA. CDR3 in amino acids: CSVSQGAGYEQYF. Here the CDR3 DNA reads TGCAGCGTTTCACAGGGGGCGGGCTACGAGCAGTACTTC.

This chain joins TRBV12-3 or TRBV12-4 and TRBJ2-3, with 9 bases identical to TRBD1. The CDR3 contains 16 residues. The V and J ends lost 1 base and 11 bases, in that order; junction bases with no gene match: 13. The CDR3 sequence: CASSLVGQGPEMGQYF. In DNA, the CDR3 is TGTGCCAGCAGTTTAGTGGGACAGGGCCCCGAGATGGGGCAGTATTTT.

This clonotype was counted at least ten times. This chain uses TRBV15 with TRBJ2-7; no reliable D call. Germline V gives CDR1 LNHNV, CDR2 YYDKDF (reference sequence). V lost 0 bases and J 2 bases, leaving 8 bases between the germline ends. The CDR3 is made up of 14 amino acids. CDR3 loop: CATSRDRLAYEQYF. The CDR3 nucleotides are TGTGCCACCAGCAGAGATCGGCTAGCCTACGAGCAGTACTTC.

The sample holds many counts of this clonotype. CDR3 sequence reads: CASSLGPGLAGADGRFF. Here the CDR3 DNA reads TGCGCCAGCAGCTTAGGACCGGGACTAGCGGGGGCAGATGGTCGGTTCTTC. This chain connects TRBV5-1 to TRBJ2-1; 14 nucleotides align to TRBD2. The CDR3 spans 17 residues. J was trimmed by 15 bases and V by 2 bases; bases with no gene match: 16. CDR1 and CDR2 (germline): SGHRS, YFSETQ.

In this sample, this clonotype turned up a few times. The V gene is TRBV27, the J gene TRBJ1-4; the D is unclear. Germline-derived CDR1 and CDR2 are MNHEY and SMNVEV (reference sequence). CDR3 length equals 15 residues. V lost 1 base and J 8 bases, leaving 14 bases between the germline ends. Here the CDR3 DNA reads TGTGCCAGCAGTTTATTCATGGGCGAGTGGGAAAAACTGTTTTTT. It yields the protein CASSLFMGEWEKLFF.

This clonotype was counted a few times. V gene TRBV15 combines with J gene TRBJ2-1; 8 nucleotides align to TRBD2. V shed 4 bases, J shed 7 bases, and the junction held 9 bases outside the gene matches. Germline assignment: CDR1 LNHNV and CDR2 YYDKDF (reference sequence). The CDR3 contains 15 residues. The CDR3 here is CATSIGTSGRNEQFF. In DNA form, the CDR3 reads TGTGCCACCAGCATTGGGACTAGTGGTCGTAATGAGCAGTTCTTC.